These 21 T cell receptor beta chains originate from one sample sequenced in a study of cytomegalovirus exposure and HLA in healthy donors (dated by TCRdb to the late 2010s). Receptors were amplified or captured by the immunoSEQ multiplex PCR assay. For the multiplex PCR, a mixture combining 60 forward primers for TCR Vbeta segments and 13 reverse primers for TCR Jbeta segments was used. Sourced from immuneACCESS, this table was stored by TCRdb with only in-frame sequences that have V and J called. A share of the clones is absent; for the studies checked, an unresolved V gene accounts for under half, and the remainder has no known explanation. A total of 150,000 or so clones appear in this sample, 80% of them only once. Roughly 1.3% of the sample is held by the ten biggest clonotypes. Input material: PBMCs. The source is a man under 40 in good health and CMV-seronegative.

The V and J genes are TRBV30 and TRBJ2-3; 7 nucleotides line up with TRBD2. V was clipped by 5 bases and J by 3 bases; unmatched bases: 8. CDR1 is GTSNPN, CDR2 SVGIG, per germline (reference sequence). The CDR3 loop spans 14 amino acids. This CDR3 reads CAWDQRGPTDTQYF. The CDR3 DNA reads TGTGCCTGGGATCAGCGGGGTCCTACAGATACGCAGTATTTT.

This rearrangement joins TRBV5-1 to TRBJ1-5, with TRBD1 matching over 8 bases. This CDR3 comprises 15 residues. V trimming: 0 bases; J trimming: 6 bases; junction bases outside the gene matches: 5. The germline V gene has CDR1 SGHRS and CDR2 YFSETQ. The CDR3 here is CASSLAGGVAQPQHF. In DNA, the CDR3 is TGCGCCAGCAGCTTGGCAGGGGGCGTAGCTCAGCCCCAGCATTTT.

This clone is a singleton in its sample. The CDR3 loop is CASSTTENTEAFF. CDR3 coding DNA: TGTGCCAGCAGTACCACAGAGAACACTGAAGCTTTCTTT. This chain connects TRBV6-5 to TRBJ1-1, with D uncertain. Trimming took off 5 bases at V and 1 base at J, with 8 bases between the two ends. From germline, CDR1 is MNHEY and CDR2 SVGAGI. This CDR3 is 13 amino acids long.

In this sample, this clone turned up a few times. The chain employs TRBV7-3 and TRBJ2-2; 14 nucleotides align to TRBD2. Germline loops: CDR1 SGHTA, CDR2 FQGTGA. With V trimmed by 6 bases and J by 6 bases, 6 bases remained unmatched. The length of the CDR3 is 16 residues. CDR3 sequence (DNA): TGTGCCAGCAGTTCTCGACTAGCGGGGGGGCCCGGGGAGCTGTTTTTT. This gives the protein CASSSRLAGGPGELFF.

The chain employs TRBV6-6 and TRBJ2-6; tentative D call: TRBD2 (5 bases). The V and J ends lost 6 bases and 2 bases respectively, with 11 bases between them. The CDR3 extends over 15 amino acids. Germline V lookup: CDR1 MNHNY, CDR2 SVGAGI (reference sequence). The CDR3 loop is CASSPGYTGANVLTF. For the CDR3, the DNA is TGTGCCAGCAGCCCGGGATATACTGGGGCCAACGTCCTGACTTTC.

This clone has a handful of counts. The chain uses TRBV6-5 and TRBJ2-5; D may be TRBD1 (6 bases). The J call may be faulty, since TRBJ2-7 better matches the DNA end. The germline gives CDR1 MNHEY, CDR2 SVGAGI. This CDR3 spans 12 amino acids. CDR3 amino acids: CASSLTGGEQYF. CDR3 coding DNA: TGTGCCAGCAGCCTGACAGGAGGCGAGCAGTACTTC.

The chain has TRBV30 and TRBJ1-3; D unclear. V lost 1 base and J 0 bases, leaving 10 bases between the germline ends. Germline V gives CDR1 GTSNPN, CDR2 SVGIG (reference sequence). CDR3 length: 15 residues. The CDR3, as DNA: TGTGCCTGGAGTGCATTAAAGAGCTCTGGAAACACCATATATTTT. As protein: CAWSALKSSGNTIYF.

This clone was counted once. Other DNA sequences in this sample translate to the same CDR3. This chain links TRBV7-3 with TRBJ2-1; TRBD2 might be the D (5 bases). The CDR3 contains 14 residues. The germline V gene encodes CDR1 SGHTA and CDR2 FQGTGA. The V gene lost 4 bases and the J gene lost 4 bases, with 11 bases spanning the gap. CDR3 nucleotide sequence: TGTGCCAGCAGCTCCCCGGGGTCATACAATGAGCAGTTCTTC. As protein: CASSSPGSYNEQFF.

This clone was recorded only once. The rearrangement joins TRBV19 to TRBJ1-5; D is ambiguous. There are 13 residues in the CDR3. Trimming left V 8 bases short and J 0 bases short, with 8 bases between. CDR1 and CDR2 (germline): LNHDA, SQIVND (reference sequence). The CDR3 sequence: CASADYSNQPQHF. DNA of the CDR3: TGTGCCAGTGCGGATTATAGCAATCAGCCCCAGCATTTT.

The chain carries TRBV30 and TRBJ1-2, with 8 nucleotides matching TRBD1. Trimming at V came to 3 bases and at J to 9 bases, leaving 12 bases not matched to a gene. CDR1 is GTSNPN and CDR2 is SVGIG in the germline V gene (reference sequence). The CDR3 length is 14 residues. This CDR3 reads CAWSQTKRQGSYTF. CDR3 in DNA: TGTGCCTGGAGCCAAACTAAAAGACAGGGGAGCTACACCTTC.

The chain has TRBV7-9 and TRBJ2-7; TRBD1 might be the D (5 bases). CDR3 length: 14 residues. Germline V gene data show CDR1 as SEHNR and CDR2 as FQNEAQ (reference sequence). V was pared by 2 bases and J by 1 base, with 9 bases between. The CDR3 DNA follows: TGTGCCAGCAGCTTATACGACAGATCCTACGAGCAGTACTTC. Protein: CASSLYDRSYEQYF.

V and J are TRBV10-3 and TRBJ1-3; D is unresolved. Germline values: CDR1 ENHRY, CDR2 SYGVKD. Trimming shortened V by 2 bases and J by 0 bases, and 5 bases separated the two germline ends. This CDR3 region has 14 residues. CDR3 sequence reads: CAISEVFSGNTIYF. The CDR3 nucleotides read TGTGCCATCAGTGAGGTCTTCTCTGGAAACACCATATATTTT.

This clone showed up just a few times. The chain carries TRBV5-1 and TRBJ2-7, with TRBD2 as a possible D gene (5 bases). The CDR3 contains 13 residues. Germline loops: CDR1 SGHRS, CDR2 YFSETQ. Trimming removed 2 bases from V and 2 bases from J, with 8 bases in between. The CDR3 loop reads CASSFSEAYEQYF. The CDR3 nucleotides are TGCGCCAGCAGCTTTAGCGAAGCCTACGAGCAGTACTTC.

V and J are TRBV7-8 and TRBJ2-3; maybe TRBD2 (6 bases). Trimming pared 2 bases from V and 4 bases from J, leaving 16 bases between. From germline, CDR1 is SGHVS and CDR2 FQNEAQ. The length of the CDR3 is 16 residues. DNA for the CDR3: TGTGCCAGCAGCTTAACTCGGCGGGATGCGTCAGATACGCAGTATTTT. It codes for CASSLTRRDASDTQYF.

The J gene is TRBJ2-7, the V gene TRBV5-1; 7 bases map to TRBD2. Per the germline V gene, CDR1 is SGHRS and CDR2 is YFSETQ. The CDR3 loop spans 16 amino acids. The V segment lost 7 bases and the J segment 0 bases; nucleotides outside the gene matches: 13. As DNA, the CDR3 is TGCGCCAGCTCGCAGATTCTAGCGGCGTACTCCTACGAGCAGTACTTC. Translation: CASSQILAAYSYEQYF.

This chain joins TRBV15 and TRBJ1-5; unclear D gene. The V end was cut by 0 bases, the J end by 7 bases, with 13 bases between. Germline lookup yields CDR1 LNHNV and CDR2 YYDKDF (reference sequence). The CDR3 length is 15 residues. CDR3 in amino acids: CATSRDQSGYQPQHF. CDR3 coding DNA: TGTGCCACCAGCAGAGATCAATCGGGATACCAGCCCCAGCATTTT.

CDR3 region: CAWSFTGDYGYTF. DNA of the CDR3: TGTGCCTGGAGTTTCACAGGGGACTATGGCTACACCTTC. V and J are TRBV30 and TRBJ1-2; TRBD1 matches at 7 bases. The J segment lost 3 bases and the V segment lost 2 bases, leaving 3 bases of the junction unmatched. From germline, CDR1 is GTSNPN and CDR2 SVGIG (reference sequence). This CDR3 spans 13 amino acids.

This clone appeared once. Other nucleotide sequences in the sample specify the same CDR3. The V gene is TRBV30, the J gene TRBJ2-7; D call uncertain. Germline V lookup: CDR1 GTSNPN, CDR2 SVGIG (reference sequence). The CDR3 has 12 residues. V dropped 0 bases and J dropped 2 bases, with 5 bases sitting between them. The DNA for the CDR3 is TGTGCCTGGAGTGTACTGGCCTACGAGCAGTACTTC. Translated: CAWSVLAYEQYF. The whole variable domain, remainder taken from reference TRBV30 and TRBJ2-7, is SQTIHQWPATLVQPVGSPLSLECTVEGTSNPNLYWYRQAAGRGLQLLFYSVGIGQISSEVPQNLSASRPQDRQFILSSKKLLLSDSGFYLCAWSVLAYEQYFGPGTRLTVT.

V usage is TRBV11-2 and J usage is TRBJ1-3; D is ambiguous. The CDR3 loop spans 13 amino acids. CDR1 and CDR2 from the germline V gene are SGHAT and FQNNGV. V lost 7 bases and J lost 4, with 11 bases in between. The CDR3 DNA is TGTGCCAGCACCCCCGAAACAGGAAACACCATATATTTT. This translates into CASTPETGNTIYF.

The rearrangement uses TRBV21-1 and TRBJ2-7; whether TRBD2, the table's D call, matches the DNA was not checked. TRBV21-1 corresponds to a pseudogene. The CDR3 consists of 13 residues. CDR3 protein: CAHTPSGAYEQYF. For the CDR3, the DNA is TGTGCCCACACCCCAAGCGGAGCCTACGAGCAGTACTTC.

V gene TRBV27 combines with J gene TRBJ1-5; 11 bases align to TRBD1. This CDR3 has 14 residues. V lost 5 bases, J lost 7 bases, and 4 bases stayed unmatched. Germline V CDR1 and CDR2: MNHEY, SMNVEV (reference sequence). The chain's CDR3 is CASSPDRGQQPQHF. The CDR3 DNA reads as TGTGCCAGCAGTCCGGACAGGGGGCAGCAGCCCCAGCATTTT.